The subject of this entry is one TCR beta chain. The antigen it binds to is not known. No base quality values were provided; no much bigger clone lies one nucleotide off. The method was the immunoSEQ multiplex PCR assay. This immuneACCESS table, as held by TCRdb, lists in-frame sequences with V and J called but not all clones. Of the missing ones, under half trace to an unresolved V gene in checked studies; the others have no known cause. In all, the sample holds about 250,000 clones, and approximately 80% of those were seen once. The biggest ten clones account for roughly 13% of the sample. This sample was taken from a study of control samples from healthy donors and cancer patients (TCRdb year 2020). Trimming takes 4 bases from V and 2 bases from J, and the germline ends sit 9 bases apart. CDR1 and CDR2 are read off the germline V gene as SGHRS and YFSETQ. The CDR3 starts with the cysteine, ends with the phenylalanine, and has 13 residues. The retained sequence is limited to the CDR3, 39 bases, with the frame set at the first base.

The rearranged segments are TRBV5-1 and TRBJ2-5; TRBD1 could be the D gene, as 6 bases match. This TCR was recovered from a woman in her sixties or seventies with lung cancer. The sample comprised PBMCs. The nucleotide sequence reads as follows: TGCGCCAGCAGCCCCACAGGGCAAGAGACCCAGTACTTC. Protein translation: CASSPTGQETQYF. This CDR3, with the reference TRBV5-1 and TRBJ2-5 proteins standing in past its ends, gives the full variable domain KAGVTQTPRYLIKTRGQQVTLSCSPISGHRSVSWYQQTPGQGLQFLFEYFSETQRNKGNFPGRFSGRQFSNSRSEMNVSTLELGDSALYLCASSPTGQETQYFGPGTRLLVL.